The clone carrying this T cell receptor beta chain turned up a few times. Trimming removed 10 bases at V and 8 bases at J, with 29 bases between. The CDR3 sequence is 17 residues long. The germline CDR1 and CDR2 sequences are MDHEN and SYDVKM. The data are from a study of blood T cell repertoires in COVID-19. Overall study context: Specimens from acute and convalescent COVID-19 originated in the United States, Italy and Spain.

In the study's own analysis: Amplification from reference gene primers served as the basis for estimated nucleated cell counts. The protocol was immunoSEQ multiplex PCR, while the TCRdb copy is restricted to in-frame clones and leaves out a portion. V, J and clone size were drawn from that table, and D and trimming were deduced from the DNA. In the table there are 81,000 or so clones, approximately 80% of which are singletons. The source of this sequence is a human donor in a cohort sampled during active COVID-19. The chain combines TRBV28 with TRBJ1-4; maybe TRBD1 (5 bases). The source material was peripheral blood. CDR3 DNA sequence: TGTGCCACCTCCCTGCTTGGACCCCGGACAAGGAACGAAAAACTGTTTTTT. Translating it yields CATSLLGPRTRNEKLFF.